A single T cell receptor (beta chain) is shown here with its context. Time point here: pre-sensitization, week 0. Treatment in this sample: therapeutic diphenylcyclopropenone sensitization with weekly scalp DPC. TCRdb called the RACE reads again in MiXCR, with one record for every CDR3 protein. The data contain 95,000 to 100,000 distinct CDR3 sequences, 11% of them singletons. This sample is drawn from a study of human T cells and chemical hapten exposure. The CDR3 extends over 14 amino acids. CDR1 is SGDLS, CDR2 YYNGEE, per germline. V lost 0 bases to trimming and J lost 0 bases, with 7 bases between them.

The sample here was whole blood, taken in connection with sensitization to the hapten diphenylcyclopropenone (DPC). The V gene is TRBV9, the J gene TRBJ2-7; D gene uncertain. The TCR comes from a woman aged 60 to 75 with alopecia areata. Some clones in this sample may be carry-over from other donors' samples. The CDR3 bases are TGTGCCAGCAGCGTAGGAGAGAGCTCCTACGAGCAGTACTTC. Its translation: CASSVGESSYEQYF.